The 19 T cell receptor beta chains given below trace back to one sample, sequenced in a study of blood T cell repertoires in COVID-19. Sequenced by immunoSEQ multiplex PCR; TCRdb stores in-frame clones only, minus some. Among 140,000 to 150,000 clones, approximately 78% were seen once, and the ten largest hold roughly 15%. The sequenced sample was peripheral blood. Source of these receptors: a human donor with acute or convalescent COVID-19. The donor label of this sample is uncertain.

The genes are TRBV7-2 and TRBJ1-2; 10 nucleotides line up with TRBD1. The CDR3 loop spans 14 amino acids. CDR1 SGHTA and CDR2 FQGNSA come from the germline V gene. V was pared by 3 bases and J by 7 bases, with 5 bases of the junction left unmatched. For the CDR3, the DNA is TGTGCCAGCAGCTTGCCCGGGACAGGGGTTGGCTACACCTTC. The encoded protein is CASSLPGTGVGYTF.

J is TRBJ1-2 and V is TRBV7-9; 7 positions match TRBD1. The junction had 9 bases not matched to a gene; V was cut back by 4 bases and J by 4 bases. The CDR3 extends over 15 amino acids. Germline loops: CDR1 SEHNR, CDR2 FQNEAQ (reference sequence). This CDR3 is CASSSLRDRSYGYTF. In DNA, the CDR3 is TGTGCCAGCAGCTCCCTCCGGGACAGATCCTATGGCTACACCTTC.

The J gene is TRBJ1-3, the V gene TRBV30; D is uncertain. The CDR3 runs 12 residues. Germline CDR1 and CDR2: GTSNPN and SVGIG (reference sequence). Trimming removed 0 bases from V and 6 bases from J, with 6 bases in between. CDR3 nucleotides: TGTGCCTGGAGTGTACGAGAAAACACCATATATTTT. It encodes CAWSVRENTIYF.

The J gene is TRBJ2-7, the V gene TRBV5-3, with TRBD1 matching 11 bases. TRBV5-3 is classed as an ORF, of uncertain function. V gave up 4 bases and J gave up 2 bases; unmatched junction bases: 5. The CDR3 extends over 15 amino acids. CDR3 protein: CARSPGTGGTYEQYF. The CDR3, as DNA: TGTGCCAGAAGCCCTGGGACAGGGGGTACCTACGAGCAGTACTTC.

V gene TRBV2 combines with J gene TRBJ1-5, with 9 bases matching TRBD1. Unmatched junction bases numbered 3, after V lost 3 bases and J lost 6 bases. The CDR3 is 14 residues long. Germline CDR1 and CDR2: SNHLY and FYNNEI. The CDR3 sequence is CASSDWDRVQPQHF. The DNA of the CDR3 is TGTGCCAGCAGTGATTGGGACAGGGTTCAGCCCCAGCATTTT.

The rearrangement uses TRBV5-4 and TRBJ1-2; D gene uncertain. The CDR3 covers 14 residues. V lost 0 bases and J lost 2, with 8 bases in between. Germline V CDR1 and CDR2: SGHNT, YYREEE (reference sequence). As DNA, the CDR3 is TGTGCCAGCAGCTTGGTTAACAGCAACTATGGCTACACCTTC. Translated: CASSLVNSNYGYTF.

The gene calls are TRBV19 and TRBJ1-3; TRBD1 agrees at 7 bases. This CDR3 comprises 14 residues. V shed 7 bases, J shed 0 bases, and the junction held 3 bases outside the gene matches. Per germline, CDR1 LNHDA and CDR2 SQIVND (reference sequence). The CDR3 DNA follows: TGTGCCAGTACTGACAGGGCCTCTGGAAACACCATATATTTT. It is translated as CASTDRASGNTIYF. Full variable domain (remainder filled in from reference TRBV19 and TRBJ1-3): DGGITQSPKYLFRKEGQNVTLSCEQNLNHDAMYWYRQDPGQGLRLIYYSQIVNDFQKGDIAEGYSVSREKKESFPLTVTSAQKNPTAFYLCASTDRASGNTIYFGEGSWLTVV.

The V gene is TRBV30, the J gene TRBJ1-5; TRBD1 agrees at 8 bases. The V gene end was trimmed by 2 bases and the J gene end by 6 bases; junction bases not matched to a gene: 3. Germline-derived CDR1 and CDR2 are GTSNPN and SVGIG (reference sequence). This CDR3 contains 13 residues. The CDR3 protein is CAWSPQGGQPQHF. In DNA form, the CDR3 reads TGTGCCTGGAGTCCACAGGGGGGTCAGCCCCAGCATTTT.

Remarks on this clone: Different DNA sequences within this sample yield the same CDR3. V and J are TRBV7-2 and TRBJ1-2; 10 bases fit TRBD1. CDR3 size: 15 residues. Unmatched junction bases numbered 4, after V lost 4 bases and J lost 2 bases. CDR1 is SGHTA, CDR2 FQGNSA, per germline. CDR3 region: CASSSGQGVNYGYTF. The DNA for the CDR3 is TGTGCCAGCAGCTCCGGACAGGGGGTCAACTATGGCTACACCTTC.

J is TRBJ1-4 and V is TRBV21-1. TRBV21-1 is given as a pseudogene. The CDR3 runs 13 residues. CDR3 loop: CASSNPFNEKLFF. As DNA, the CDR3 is TGTGCCAGCAGCAACCCTTTTAATGAAAAACTGTTTTTT.

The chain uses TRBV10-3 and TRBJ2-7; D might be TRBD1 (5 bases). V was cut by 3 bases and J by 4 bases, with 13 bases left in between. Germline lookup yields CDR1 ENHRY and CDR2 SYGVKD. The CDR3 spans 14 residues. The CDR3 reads CAISDDSTSYEQYF. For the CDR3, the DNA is TGTGCCATCAGTGATGACAGTACATCGTACGAGCAGTACTTC.

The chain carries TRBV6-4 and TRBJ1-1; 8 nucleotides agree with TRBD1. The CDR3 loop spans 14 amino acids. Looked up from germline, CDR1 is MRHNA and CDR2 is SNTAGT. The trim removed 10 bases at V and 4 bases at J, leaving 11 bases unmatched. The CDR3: CATRQGSSRTEAFF. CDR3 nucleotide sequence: TGTGCCACCAGACAGGGGTCTAGCCGCACTGAAGCTTTCTTT.

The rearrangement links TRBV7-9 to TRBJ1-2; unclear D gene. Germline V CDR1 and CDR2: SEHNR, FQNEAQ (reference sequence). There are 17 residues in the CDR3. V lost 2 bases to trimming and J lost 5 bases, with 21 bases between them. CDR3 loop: CASSLYRIERESYGYTF. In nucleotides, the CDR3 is TGTGCCAGCAGCTTATATCGAATTGAGCGTGAATCGTATGGCTACACCTTC. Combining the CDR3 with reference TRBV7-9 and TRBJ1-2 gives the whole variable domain DTGVSQNPRHKITKRGQNVTFRCDPISEHNRLYWYRQTLGQGPEFLTYFQNEAQLEKSRLLSDRFSAERPKGSFSTLEIQRTEQGDSAMYLCASSLYRIERESYGYTFGSGTRLTVV.

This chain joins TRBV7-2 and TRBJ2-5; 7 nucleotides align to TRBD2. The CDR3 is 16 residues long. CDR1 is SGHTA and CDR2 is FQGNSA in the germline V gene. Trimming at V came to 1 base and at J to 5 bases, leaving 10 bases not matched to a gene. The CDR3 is CASSLGWDYARETQYF. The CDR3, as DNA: TGTGCCAGCAGCTTAGGCTGGGACTACGCCCGGGAGACCCAGTACTTC.

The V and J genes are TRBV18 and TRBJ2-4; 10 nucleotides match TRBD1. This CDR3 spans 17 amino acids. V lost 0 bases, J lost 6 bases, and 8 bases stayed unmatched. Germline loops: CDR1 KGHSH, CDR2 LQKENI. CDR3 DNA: TGTGCCAGCTCACCACCGGGACAGGGGACGGGGGTAAACATTCAGTACTTC. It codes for CASSPPGQGTGVNIQYF. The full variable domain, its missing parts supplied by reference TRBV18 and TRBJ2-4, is NAGVMQNPRHLVRRRGQEARLRCSPMKGHSHVYWYRQLPEEGLKFMVYLQKENIIDESGMPKERFSAEFPKEGPSILRIQQVVRGDSAAYFCASSPPGQGTGVNIQYFGAGTRLSVL.

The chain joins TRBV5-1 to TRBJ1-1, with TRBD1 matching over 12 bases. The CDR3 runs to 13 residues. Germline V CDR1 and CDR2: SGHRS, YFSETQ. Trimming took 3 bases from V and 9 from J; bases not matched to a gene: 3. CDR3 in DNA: TGCGCCAGCAGCTCCGGGACAGGGGGCCAAGCTTTCTTT. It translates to CASSSGTGGQAFF.

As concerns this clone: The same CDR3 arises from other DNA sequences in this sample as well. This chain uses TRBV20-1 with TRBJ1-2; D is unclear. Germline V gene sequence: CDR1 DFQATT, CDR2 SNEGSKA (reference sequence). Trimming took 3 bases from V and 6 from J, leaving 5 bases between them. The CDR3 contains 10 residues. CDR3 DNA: TGCAGTGCTAGCCGGGATGGCTACACCTTC. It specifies CSASRDGYTF.

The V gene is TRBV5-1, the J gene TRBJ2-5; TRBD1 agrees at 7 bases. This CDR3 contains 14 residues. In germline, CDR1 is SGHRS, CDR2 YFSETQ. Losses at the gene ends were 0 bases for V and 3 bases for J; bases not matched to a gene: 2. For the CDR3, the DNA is TGCGCCAGCAGCTTGGACAGGGGCGAAGAGACCCAGTACTTC. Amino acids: CASSLDRGEETQYF.

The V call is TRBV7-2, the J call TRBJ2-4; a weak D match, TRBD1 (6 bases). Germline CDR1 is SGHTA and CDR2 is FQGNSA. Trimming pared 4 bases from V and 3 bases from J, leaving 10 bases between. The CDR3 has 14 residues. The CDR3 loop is CASSSLGGKNIQYF. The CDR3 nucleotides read TGTGCCAGCAGCTCCTTAGGGGGCAAAAACATTCAGTACTTC.